This T cell receptor (beta chain) was sequenced in a study of T cells after yellow fever vaccination. TCRdb reprocessed the 5' RACE reads via MiXCR and lists one record per CDR3 protein. The sample lists 350,000 or so distinct CDR3 sequences, roughly 8.3% occurring once. This CDR3 spans 15 amino acids. Trimming stripped 3 bases from V and 3 bases from J, with 15 bases between. The germline V gene encodes CDR1 KGHSH and CDR2 LQKENI. The sample consisted of PBMCs, taken 35 to 50 days after the first yellow fever vaccination. This clonotype was obtained from a young man who received the YFV17D yellow fever vaccine. The chain has TRBV18 and TRBJ2-7; tentative D call: TRBD1 (6 bases). This CDR3 is CASSPSPGQDYEQYV. CDR3 DNA: TGTGCCAGCTCACCGTCTCCGGGACAAGACTACGAGCAGTACGTC.